A single sample is the source of the 4 T cell receptor beta chains below, sequenced in a study of PD-L1 blockade in urothelial cancer (dated 2017 in TCRdb). The library relied on the immunoSEQ multiplex PCR assay. Not all clones reach the TCRdb copy of this immuneACCESS table, which keeps in-frame sequences only. Checked studies attribute under half of the gap to unresolved V genes and leave the rest unexplained. A total of approximately 100,000 clones appear in this sample, about 85% of them only once. Jointly, the top ten make up approximately 2.4% of the sample. The sample here was PBMCs, taken around atezolizumab (anti-PD-L1) treatment. These receptor sequences come from a man aged 45-60 years with urothelial cancer.

The J gene is TRBJ1-2, the V gene TRBV28, with TRBD1 identical over 8 bases. CDR3 length equals 16 residues. Per germline, CDR1 MDHEN and CDR2 SYDVKM. V trimming: 5 bases; J trimming: 7 bases; junction bases outside the gene matches: 15. The DNA of the CDR3 is TGTGCCAGCAGTCGACTAGCCAGGACAGGGTCCGCTGGCTACACCTTC. It encodes CASSRLARTGSAGYTF.

The rearrangement uses TRBV30 and TRBJ1-4; D ambiguous. This CDR3 contains 13 residues. V gave up 2 bases and J gave up 1 base, with 5 bases separating them. Germline V gene sequence: CDR1 GTSNPN, CDR2 SVGIG (reference sequence). CDR3 sequence (DNA): TGTGCCTGGAGTCGGGGAACTAATGAAAAACTGTTTTTT. As protein: CAWSRGTNEKLFF.

The chain joins TRBV25-1 to TRBJ2-1; 9 bases match TRBD2. Unmatched junction bases numbered 8, after V lost 8 bases and J lost 6 bases. The CDR3 is 14 residues long. Germline V gene sequence: CDR1 MGHDK, CDR2 SYGVNS. The CDR3, as DNA: TGTGCCAGCTCCTTAGCGGGAGCCCCCAATGAGCAGTTCTTC. It translates to CASSLAGAPNEQFF.

V gene TRBV5-6 combines with J gene TRBJ2-1; perhaps TRBD2 as D (5 bases). CDR1 and CDR2 (germline): SGHDT, YYEEEE. The CDR3 extends over 16 amino acids. Between the trimmed V and J ends, which lost 5 bases and 8 bases, there was a span of 23 bases. CDR3 amino acids: CASSWRPESTAHEQFF. The CDR3 DNA sequence: TGTGCCAGCAGTTGGAGGCCGGAGTCAACGGCACATGAGCAGTTCTTC.